Given below is one T cell receptor (beta chain) in context. Using immunoSEQ multiplex PCR, the repertoire was profiled, and TCRdb retains in-frame clones only, with some absent. The sample lists over 50,000 clones, around nine tenths occurring once. This sample stems from a study of T cell changes during pregnancy in multiple sclerosis. The V gene's germline CDR1 is SGHRS and CDR2 YFSETQ. The CDR3 runs to 13 residues. The junction had 5 bases not matched to a gene; V was cut back by 2 bases and J by 6 bases. The chain has TRBV5-1 and TRBJ2-7, with 7 bases identical to TRBD1. Sequenced sample: peripheral blood from another person, used as feeder cells. The origin of this receptor is a human donor whose cells served as feeder cells for cultures in a pregnancy study. CDR3 nucleotides: TGCGCCAGCAGCTTCACAGGGGCTGGCGAGCAGTACTTC. Amino acids: CASSFTGAGEQYF. The full variable domain, rest sourced from reference TRBV5-1 and TRBJ2-7, is KAGVTQTPRYLIKTRGQQVTLSCSPISGHRSVSWYQQTPGQGLQFLFEYFSETQRNKGNFPGRFSGRQFSNSRSEMNVSTLELGDSALYLCASSFTGAGEQYFGPGTRLTVT.